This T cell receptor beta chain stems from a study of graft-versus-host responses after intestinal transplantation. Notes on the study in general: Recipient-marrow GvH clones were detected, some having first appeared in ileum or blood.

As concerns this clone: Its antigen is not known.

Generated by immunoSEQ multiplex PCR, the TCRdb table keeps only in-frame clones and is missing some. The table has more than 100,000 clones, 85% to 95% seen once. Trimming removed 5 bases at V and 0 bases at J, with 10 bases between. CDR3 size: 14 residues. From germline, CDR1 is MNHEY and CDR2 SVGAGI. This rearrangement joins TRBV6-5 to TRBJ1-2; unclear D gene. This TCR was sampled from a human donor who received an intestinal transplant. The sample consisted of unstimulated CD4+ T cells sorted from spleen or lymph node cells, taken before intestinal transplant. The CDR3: CASSESEANYGYTF. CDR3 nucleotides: TGTGCCAGCAGTGAATCGGAAGCTAACTATGGCTACACCTTC.